This TCR beta chain comes out of a study of blood T cells in healthy people across ages. The wider study: Template switching caught about one barcoded beta molecule for each two T cells. Regarding the study as a whole: Naive CD4+ cell counts and diversity both ran higher in long-lived than in aged donors. TCR beta diversity per million T cells fell roughly linearly with age.

Donors gave 9 to 10 milliliters of peripheral blood apiece. The authors ran a second PCR of about 7 to 12 cycles using a sample-barcoded 5' primer and a J-beta primer mix. TCRdb analysed the 5' RACE reads with MiXCR anew, one entry per CDR3 protein. The sample has about 970,000 distinct CDR3 sequences, about 51% seen once. Regarding this clonotype: Its antigen is not known.

The V gene's germline CDR1 is DFQATT and CDR2 SNEGSKA (reference sequence). Trimming at V came to 2 bases and at J to 7 bases, leaving 5 bases not matched to a gene. The length of the CDR3 is 14 residues. This clonotype was sampled from a woman in her sixties in good health. Sequencing was done on a sample of blood. The gene calls are TRBV20-1 and TRBJ2-1; 10 positions agree with TRBD2. The CDR3 coding sequence is TGCAGTGCTAGAAGGGAGACTAGCGGGAATGAGCAGTTCTTC. The encoded protein is CSARRETSGNEQFF.